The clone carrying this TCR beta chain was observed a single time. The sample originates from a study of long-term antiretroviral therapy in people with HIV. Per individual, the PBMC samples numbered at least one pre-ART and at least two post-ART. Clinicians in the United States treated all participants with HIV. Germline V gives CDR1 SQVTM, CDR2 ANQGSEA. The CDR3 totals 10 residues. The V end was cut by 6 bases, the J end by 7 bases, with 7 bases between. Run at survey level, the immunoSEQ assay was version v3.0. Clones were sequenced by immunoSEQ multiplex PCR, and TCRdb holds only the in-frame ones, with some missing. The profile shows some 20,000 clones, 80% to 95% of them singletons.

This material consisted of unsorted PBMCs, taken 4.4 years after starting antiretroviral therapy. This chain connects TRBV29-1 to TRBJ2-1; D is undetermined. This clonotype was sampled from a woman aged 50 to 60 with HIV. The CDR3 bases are TGCAGCGTAGCTGGTAATGAGCAGTTCTTC. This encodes CSVAGNEQFF.